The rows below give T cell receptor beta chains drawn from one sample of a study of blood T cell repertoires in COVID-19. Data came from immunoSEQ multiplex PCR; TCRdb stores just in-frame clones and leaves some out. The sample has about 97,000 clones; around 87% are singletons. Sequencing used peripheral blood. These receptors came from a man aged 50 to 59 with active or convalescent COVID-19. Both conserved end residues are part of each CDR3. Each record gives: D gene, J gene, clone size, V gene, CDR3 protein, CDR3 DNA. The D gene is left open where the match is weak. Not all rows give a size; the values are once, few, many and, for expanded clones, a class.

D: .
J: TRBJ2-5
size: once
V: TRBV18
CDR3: CASSRLLDQETQYF
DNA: TGTGCCAGCTCGAGACTTCTGGACCAAGAGACCCAGTACTTC

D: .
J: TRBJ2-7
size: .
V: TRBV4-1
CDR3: CASSQEGRGRPTYEQYF
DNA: TGCGCCAGCAGCCAAGAAGGGCGGGGGCGACCAACCTACGAGCAGTACTTC

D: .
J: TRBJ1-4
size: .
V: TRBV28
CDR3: CASGRGVEKLFF
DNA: TGTGCCAGCGGGCGGGGTGTAGAAAAACTGTTTTTT

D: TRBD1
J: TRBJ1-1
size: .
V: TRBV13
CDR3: CASSLAQGNWNTEAFF
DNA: TGTGCCAGCAGCTTAGCACAGGGGAATTGGAACACTGAAGCTTTCTTT

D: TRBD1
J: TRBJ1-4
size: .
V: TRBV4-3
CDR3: CASSQDDRVRGNEKLFF
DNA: TGCGCCAGCAGCCAAGACGACAGGGTTCGGGGTAATGAAAAACTGTTTTTT

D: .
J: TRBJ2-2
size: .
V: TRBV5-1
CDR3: CASSLGRAGSGELFF
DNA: TGCGCCAGCAGCTTGGGCAGGGCGGGGTCCGGGGAGCTGTTTTTT

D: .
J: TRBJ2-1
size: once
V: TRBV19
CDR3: CASSLLTTFSYNEQFF
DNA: TGTGCCAGTAGTCTCCTGACTACCTTCTCCTACAATGAGCAGTTCTTC

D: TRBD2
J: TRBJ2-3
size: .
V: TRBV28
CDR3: CASSEAGGGSDTQYF
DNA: TGTGCCAGCAGCGAAGCTGGCGGGGGTTCAGATACGCAGTATTTT

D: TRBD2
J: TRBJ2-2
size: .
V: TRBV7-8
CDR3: CASSLSGGDTGELFF
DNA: TGTGCCAGCAGCCTTAGCGGGGGAGACACCGGGGAGCTGTTTTTT

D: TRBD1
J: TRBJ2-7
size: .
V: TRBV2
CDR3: CASSDGTGNSEQYF
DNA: TGTGCCAGCAGTGATGGGACAGGGAATTCCGAGCAGTACTTC

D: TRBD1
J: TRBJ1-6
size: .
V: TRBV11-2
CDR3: CASSLDPVTGSNSPLHF
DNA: TGTGCCAGCAGCTTAGATCCTGTGACAGGGAGCAATTCACCCCTCCACTTT

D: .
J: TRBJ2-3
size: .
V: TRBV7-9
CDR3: CASRPGTSTDTQYF
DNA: TGTGCCAGCCGACCCGGGACTAGCACAGATACGCAGTATTTT

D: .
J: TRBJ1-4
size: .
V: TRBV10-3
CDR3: CAISFEPLGKLFF
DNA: TGTGCCATCAGTTTCGAGCCACTCGGGAAACTGTTTTTT

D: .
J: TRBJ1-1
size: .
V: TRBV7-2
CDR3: CASSTPRWTEAFF
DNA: TGTGCCAGCAGCACTCCTAGGTGGACTGAAGCTTTCTTT

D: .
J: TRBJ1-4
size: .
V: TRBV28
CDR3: CASSTEQLDEKLFF
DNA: TGTGCCAGCTCGACAGAGCAACTGGATGAAAAACTGTTTTTT

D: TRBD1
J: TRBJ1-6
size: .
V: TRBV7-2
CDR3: CASSLTGGEAPLHF
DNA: TGTGCCAGCAGCTTGACAGGGGGCGAGGCACCCCTCCACTTT

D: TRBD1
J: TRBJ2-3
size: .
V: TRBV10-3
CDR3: CAISERDSPSTDTQYF
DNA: TGTGCCATCAGTGAGAGGGACAGCCCGAGCACAGATACGCAGTATTTT

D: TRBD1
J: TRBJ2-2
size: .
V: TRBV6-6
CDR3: CASSDGQGLNTGELFF
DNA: TGTGCCAGCAGCGACGGACAGGGGCTGAACACCGGGGAGCTGTTTTTT

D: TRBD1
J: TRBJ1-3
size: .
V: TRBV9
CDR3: CASSAGTGGGNTIYF
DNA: TGTGCCAGCAGTGCCGGGACAGGGGGAGGAAACACCATATATTTT

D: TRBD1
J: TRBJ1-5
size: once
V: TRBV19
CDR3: CASSGTGANQPQHF
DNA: TGTGCCAGTAGTGGGACAGGGGCCAATCAGCCCCAGCATTTT

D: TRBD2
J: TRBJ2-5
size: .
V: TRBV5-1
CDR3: CASSAGTSQRETQYF
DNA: TGCGCCAGCAGCGCCGGGACTAGCCAACGGGAGACCCAGTACTTC

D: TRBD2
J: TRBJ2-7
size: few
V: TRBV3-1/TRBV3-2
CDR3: CASSQDLGTSGGSSYEQYF
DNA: TGTGCCAGCAGCCAAGATCTTGGGACTAGCGGGGGGTCCTCCTACGAGCAGTACTTC

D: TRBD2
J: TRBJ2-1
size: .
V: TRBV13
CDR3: CASSLRGNEQFF
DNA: TGTGCCAGCAGCTTGCGGGGGAATGAGCAGTTCTTC

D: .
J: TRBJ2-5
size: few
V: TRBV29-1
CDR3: CSVAPITGSGGTQYF
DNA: TGCAGCGTTGCTCCTATAACAGGGTCCGGCGGGACCCAGTACTTC

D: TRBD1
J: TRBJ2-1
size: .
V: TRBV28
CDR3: CASSDWTGKGQFF
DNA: TGTGCCAGCAGTGATTGGACAGGGAAGGGGCAGTTCTTC

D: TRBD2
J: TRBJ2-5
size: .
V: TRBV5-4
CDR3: CASSLGLAGTQETQYF
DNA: TGTGCCAGCAGCTTAGGACTAGCGGGGACCCAAGAGACCCAGTACTTC

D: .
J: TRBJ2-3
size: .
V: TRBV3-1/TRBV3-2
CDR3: CASSQDRVGRKTDTQYF
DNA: TGTGCCAGCAGCCAAGATCGAGTGGGCAGAAAGACAGATACGCAGTATTTT

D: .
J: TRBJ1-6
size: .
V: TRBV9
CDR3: CASSVGQGSPLHF
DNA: TGTGCCAGCAGCGTCGGTCAGGGTTCACCCCTCCACTTT

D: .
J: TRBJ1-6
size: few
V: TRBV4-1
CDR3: CASSQEWAPNSPLHF
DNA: TGCGCCAGCAGCCAAGAGTGGGCGCCTAATTCACCCCTCCACTTT

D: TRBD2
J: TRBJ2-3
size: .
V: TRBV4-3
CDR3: CASSQGKGRGDTQYF
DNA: TGCGCCAGCAGCCAAGGAAAGGGGAGGGGAGATACGCAGTATTTT

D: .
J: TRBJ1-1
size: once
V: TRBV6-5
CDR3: CASSPRGRGGEAFF
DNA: TGTGCCAGCAGCCCACGGGGGAGGGGGGGTGAAGCTTTCTTT

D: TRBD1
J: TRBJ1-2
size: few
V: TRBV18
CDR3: CASSDTGTGDGYTF
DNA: TGTGCCAGCTCAGATACCGGGACAGGGGATGGCTACACCTTC

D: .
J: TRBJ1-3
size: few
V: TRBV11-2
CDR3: CASSLMAYSGNTIYF
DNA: TGTGCCAGCAGCTTAATGGCTTACTCTGGAAACACCATATATTTT

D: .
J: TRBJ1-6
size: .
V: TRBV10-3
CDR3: CAISESGRSLSDSPLHF
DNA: TGTGCCATCAGTGAGTCGGGTAGGAGTTTGTCGGATTCACCCCTCCACTTT

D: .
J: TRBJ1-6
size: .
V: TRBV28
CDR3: CASSSRQFSPLHF
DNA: TGTGCCAGCAGTTCAAGACAGTTTTCACCCCTCCACTTT

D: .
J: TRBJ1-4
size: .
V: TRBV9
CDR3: CASSVGSQFNEKLFF
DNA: TGTGCCAGCAGCGTAGGTTCACAGTTTAATGAAAAACTGTTTTTT

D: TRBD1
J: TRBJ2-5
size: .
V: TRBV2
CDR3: CASNPGTGGNQETQYF
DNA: TGTGCCAGCAACCCCGGGACAGGGGGCAACCAAGAGACCCAGTACTTC

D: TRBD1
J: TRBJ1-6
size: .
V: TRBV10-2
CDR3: CASSTGERNNSSLHF
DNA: TGCGCCAGCAGTACAGGGGAAAGAAACAATTCATCCCTCCACTTT

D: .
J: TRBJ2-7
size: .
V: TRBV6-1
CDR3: CASSESRDTEQYF
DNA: TGTGCCAGCAGTGAGAGCCGGGACACCGAGCAGTACTTC

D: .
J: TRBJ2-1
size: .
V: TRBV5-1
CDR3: CASSLAAGLYNEQFF
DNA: TGCGCCAGCAGCTTGGCCGCGGGGCTATACAATGAGCAGTTCTTC

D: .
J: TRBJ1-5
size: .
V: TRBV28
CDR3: CASSSPGVISNQPQHF
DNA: TGTGCCAGCAGTTCCCCAGGGGTCATTAGCAATCAGCCCCAGCATTTT

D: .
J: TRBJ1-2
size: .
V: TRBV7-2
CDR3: CASSPGTLLGYGYTF
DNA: TGTGCCAGCAGCCCAGGTACTCTCCTGGGCTATGGCTACACCTTC

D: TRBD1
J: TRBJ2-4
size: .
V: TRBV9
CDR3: CASSAIQGGTGGVIQYF
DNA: TGTGCCAGCAGCGCCATCCAAGGGGGGACAGGGGGCGTCATTCAGTACTTC

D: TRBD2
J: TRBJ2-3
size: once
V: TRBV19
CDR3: CASSIGGGGADTQYF
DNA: TGTGCCAGTAGTATAGGAGGCGGGGGGGCAGATACGCAGTATTTT

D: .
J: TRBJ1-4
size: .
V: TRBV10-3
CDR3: CAISGGARANEKLFF
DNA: TGTGCCATCAGTGGTGGGGCCAGAGCTAATGAAAAACTGTTTTTT

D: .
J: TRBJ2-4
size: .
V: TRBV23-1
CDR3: CASSQSPKRVAKNIQYF
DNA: TGCGCCAGCAGTCAATCACCGAAACGAGTAGCCAAAAACATTCAGTACTTC

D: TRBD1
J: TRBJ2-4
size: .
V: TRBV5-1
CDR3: CASSPGTVGNIQYF
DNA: TGCGCCAGCAGCCCCGGGACAGTCGGAAACATTCAGTACTTC

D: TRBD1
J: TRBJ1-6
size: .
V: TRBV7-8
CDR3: CASSLQGVYNSPLHF
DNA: TGTGCCAGCAGCTTACAGGGGGTCTATAATTCACCCCTCCACTTT

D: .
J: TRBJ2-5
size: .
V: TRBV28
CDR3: CASSLSGQQETQYF
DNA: TGTGCCAGCAGTTTGTCGGGACAACAAGAGACCCAGTACTTC

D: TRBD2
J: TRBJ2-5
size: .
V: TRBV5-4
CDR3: CASSLGGSGGFQETQYF
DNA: TGTGCCAGCAGCTTGGGTGGTAGCGGGGGGTTTCAAGAGACCCAGTACTTC

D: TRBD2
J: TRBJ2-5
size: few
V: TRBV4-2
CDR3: CASSSNSGLNQETQYF
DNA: TGTGCCAGCAGCTCTAATAGCGGGCTAAACCAAGAGACCCAGTACTTC

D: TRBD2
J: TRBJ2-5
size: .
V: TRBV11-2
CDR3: CASSEGLAGPIGTQYF
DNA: TGTGCCAGCAGCGAAGGACTAGCGGGGCCTATCGGGACCCAGTACTTC

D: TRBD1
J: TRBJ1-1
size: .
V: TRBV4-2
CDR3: CASSQNRGEAFF
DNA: TGTGCCAGCAGCCAAAACAGGGGTGAAGCTTTCTTT